The 10 T cell receptor beta chains listed next were all sequenced from one sample in a study of OX40 agonist ivuxolimab in advanced cancers. The assay was immunoSEQ multiplex PCR, and TCRdb's table has in-frame clones only and misses some. The sample shows about 46,000 clones, roughly 91% of them seen only once. The material was CD4+ or CD8+ T cells sorted from blood, obtained in a trial of the OX40 agonist ivuxolimab. The receptors derive from an adult with an advanced solid tumor such as melanoma, head and neck, liver or kidney cancer.

This clone occurred once. The genes are TRBV4-1 and TRBJ1-5; D remains ambiguous. The CDR3 totals 17 residues. Trimming shortened V by 6 bases and J by 9 bases, and 27 bases separated the two germline ends. CDR1 is MGHRA, CDR2 YSYEKL, per germline. CDR3 DNA: TGCGCCAGCAGTCCACGTCGGGTGGGTACGGAGCTGGGGCCCCAGCATTTT. It specifies CASSPRRVGTELGPQHF.

The V and J genes are TRBV29-1 and TRBJ1-4, with D tentatively TRBD1 (6 bases). This CDR3 comprises 13 residues. Germline CDR1 reads SQVTM; CDR2 reads ANQGSEA. Between the trimmed V and J ends, which lost 6 bases and 6 bases, there was a span of 14 bases. This CDR3 reads CSVDPGHDEKLFF. Here the CDR3 DNA reads TGCAGCGTGGATCCGGGACACGATGAAAAACTGTTTTTT.

The chain recombines TRBV28 with TRBJ2-1; D is uncertain. V dropped 2 bases and J dropped 0 bases, with 5 bases sitting between them. CDR1 and CDR2 from the germline V gene are MDHEN and SYDVKM. This CDR3 region has 14 residues. The CDR3 loop is CASSLRSSYNEQFF. DNA for the CDR3: TGTGCCAGCAGTTTAAGGAGCTCCTACAATGAGCAGTTCTTC.

The CDR3 is CASSLGTRTFTGELFF. CDR3 DNA sequence: TGTGCCAGCAGCCTCGGGACTAGGACATTCACCGGGGAGCTGTTTTTT. The V and J genes are TRBV5-8 and TRBJ2-2, with 8 bases fitting TRBD2. This CDR3 comprises 16 residues. The germline gives CDR1 SGHTS, CDR2 YDEGEE. V lost 4 bases, J lost 4 bases, and 9 bases stayed unmatched.

The sample holds one count of this clone. The genes are TRBV14 and TRBJ2-5, with 9 bases lining up with TRBD1. V trimming: 3 bases; J trimming: 5 bases; junction bases outside the gene matches: 16. Germline lookup yields CDR1 SGHDN and CDR2 FVKESK. The CDR3 runs 18 residues. CDR3 loop: CASSHATGGGPFLETQYF. The CDR3, as DNA: TGTGCCAGCAGCCACGCGACAGGGGGGGGGCCTTTTTTGGAGACCCAGTACTTC.

This clone was seen a single time. This chain uses TRBV28 with TRBJ2-3, with D perhaps TRBD1 (5 bases). CDR1 MDHEN and CDR2 SYDVKM come from the germline V gene. The germline V and J ends were trimmed by 3 bases and 2 bases, with 12 bases remaining between them. The CDR3 runs to 15 residues. The CDR3 DNA reads TGTGCCAGCAGTTTTGTTACAGGAATCACAGATACGCAGTATTTT. It specifies CASSFVTGITDTQYF.

The gene calls are TRBV18 and TRBJ2-7; 8 bases are a match to TRBD1. The trim removed 3 bases at V and 5 bases at J, leaving 6 bases unmatched. The CDR3 spans 14 residues. Germline CDR1 KGHSH, CDR2 LQKENI. CDR3 region: CASSPDRGSNEQYV. CDR3 sequence (DNA): TGTGCCAGCTCACCCGACAGGGGATCCAACGAGCAGTACGTC.

This rearrangement joins TRBV6-5 to TRBJ2-3, with TRBD2 as a possible D gene (6 bases). The V end lost 6 bases, the J end lost 1 base, and 11 bases lay between the germline ends. Germline CDR1 and CDR2: MNHEY and SVGAGI. The CDR3 consists of 14 residues. The CDR3 DNA follows: TGTGCCAGCAGCCTGGGGGGTCGCACAGATACGCAGTATTTT. It encodes CASSLGGRTDTQYF.

The V gene is TRBV19, the J gene TRBJ1-4; D is unresolved. Trimming removed 6 bases at V and 3 bases at J, with 11 bases between. CDR1 is LNHDA, CDR2 SQIVND, per germline (reference sequence). This CDR3 contains 14 residues. The CDR3 coding sequence is TGTGCCAGTAGCCAAATAGGGCCTAATGAAAAACTGTTTTTT. Translated: CASSQIGPNEKLFF. Complete variable domain (other parts from reference TRBV19 and TRBJ1-4): DGGITQSPKYLFRKEGQNVTLSCEQNLNHDAMYWYRQDPGQGLRLIYYSQIVNDFQKGDIAEGYSVSREKKESFPLTVTSAQKNPTAFYLCASSQIGPNEKLFFGSGTQLSVL.

This clone has only a few counts. The V call is TRBV27, the J call TRBJ1-2, with D possibly matching TRBD1 (5 bases). Germline CDR1 reads MNHEY; CDR2 reads SMNVEV (reference sequence). The V gene lost 5 bases and the J gene lost 5 bases, with 9 bases spanning the gap. This CDR3 has 12 residues. The CDR3 protein is CASSTSGYGYTF. CDR3 nucleotides: TGTGCCAGCAGTACTTCAGGGTATGGCTACACCTTC.